These 20 T cell receptor beta chains were all obtained from the same sample, sequenced in a study of beta chain features in type 1 diabetes. Overall study findings and caveats: In all four CD4+ subsets, TCRB CDR3 length was significantly, moderately reduced in type 1 diabetes.

These receptors' antigens are unknown. Sequenced material consisted of expressed TCRB transcripts (all of the isolated RNA was reverse transcribed). Assay: immunoSEQ multiplex PCR; the TCRdb copy retains only in-frame clones and omits some. In the table there are 330,000 or so clones, around 13% of which are singletons. Specimen: naive CD4+ T cells from blood. The receptors here all came from a young woman with type 1 diabetes.

The chain has TRBV7-3 and TRBJ2-2, with 7 bases that match TRBD1. This CDR3 comprises 17 residues. The V gene's germline CDR1 is SGHTA and CDR2 FQGTGA. Trimming at V came to 4 bases and at J to 7 bases, leaving 15 bases not matched to a gene. This chain's CDR3 is CASSSAPATGYGGELFF. The CDR3, as DNA: TGTGCCAGCAGCTCGGCCCCCGCGACAGGGTATGGCGGGGAGCTGTTTTTT. Full variable domain (remainder filled in from reference TRBV7-3 and TRBJ2-2): GAGVSQTPSNKVTEKGKYVELRCDPISGHTALYWYRQSLGQGPEFLIYFQGTGAADDSGLPNDRFFAVRPEGSVSTLKIQRTERGDSAVYLCASSSAPATGYGGELFFGEGSRLTVL.

This clone was seen just once. The rearrangement links TRBV28 to TRBJ2-5, with 8 bases identical to TRBD2. Trimming removed 6 bases from V and 13 bases from J; junction bases left unmatched: 13. Per germline, CDR1 MDHEN and CDR2 SYDVKM. This CDR3 spans 13 amino acids. CDR3 in amino acids: CASRLYKETSAYF. In DNA form, the CDR3 reads TGTGCCAGCAGGCTCTATAAGGAGACTAGCGCGTACTTC.

This clone came up a few times. The chain combines TRBV10-3 with TRBJ1-5; 11 bases are a match to TRBD1. CDR1 and CDR2 (germline): ENHRY, SYGVKD. V lost 11 bases and J lost 0; bases outside the gene matches: 9. The length of the CDR3 is 16 residues. The DNA of the CDR3 is TGTGCCTCCAAGGGACAGGGGGGAGGTAGCAATCAGCCCCAGCATTTT. Protein sequence: CASKGQGGGSNQPQHF.

The table lists this clone with a few counts. The germline gene is not matched at one end of the junction; a read error may be the cause. CDR3 nucleotides: TGTGCCAGCAGCGGGACAGGGGGCACCGATACGCAGTATTTT. Translated, it gives CASSGTGGTDTQYF. The chain links TRBV7-9 to TRBJ2-3, with 12 nucleotides matching TRBD1. CDR3 length equals 14 residues. The V gene's germline CDR1 is SEHNR and CDR2 FQNEAQ (reference sequence). Full variable domain (outside the CDR3, taken from reference TRBV7-9 and TRBJ2-3): DTGVSQNPRHKITKRGQNVTFRCDPISEHNRLYWYRQTLGQGPEFLTYFQNEAQLEKSRLLSDRFSAERPKGSFSTLEIQRTEQGDSAMYLCASSGTGGTDTQYFGPGTRLTVL.

About this clone itself: The sample contains more than one DNA sequence encoding this CDR3. The chain combines TRBV20-1 with TRBJ2-7; D is unclear. This CDR3 is 10 amino acids long. Per the germline V gene, CDR1 is DFQATT and CDR2 is SNEGSKA (reference sequence). Trimming stripped 2 bases from V and 3 bases from J, with 2 bases between. For the CDR3, the DNA is TGCAGTGCTAGACTCTACGAGCAGTACTTC. Protein: CSARLYEQYF.

V is TRBV6-6 and J is TRBJ1-2; tentatively, D is TRBD1 (6 bases). The CDR3 runs to 15 residues. The V gene lost 0 bases and the J gene lost 5 bases, with 13 bases spanning the gap. Per the germline V gene, CDR1 is MNHNY and CDR2 is SVGAGI (reference sequence). CDR3 residues: CASSYSRSQGYGYTF. CDR3 bases: TGTGCCAGCAGTTACTCGCGCTCCCAGGGGTATGGCTACACCTTC.

This chain connects TRBV4-2 to TRBJ2-3; 8 nucleotides align to TRBD2. The V gene's germline CDR1 is LGHNA and CDR2 YNFKEQ. The J segment lost 1 base and the V segment lost 4 bases, leaving 7 bases of the junction unmatched. CDR3 length: 16 amino acids. DNA for the CDR3: TGTGCCAGCAGCCGCCCCGGGAGGGTCGGCACAGATACGCAGTATTTT. It specifies CASSRPGRVGTDTQYF.

The chain joins TRBV11-3 to TRBJ1-2, with D unclear. The germline CDR1 and CDR2 sequences are SGHNT and YENEEA. This CDR3 is 17 amino acids long. V lost 1 base and J lost 4, with 19 bases in between. The CDR3 spells CASSLASSKQQRYGYTF. CDR3 sequence (DNA): TGTGCCAGCAGCTTAGCCTCATCGAAACAGCAACGCTATGGCTACACCTTC.

The rearrangement joins TRBV2 to TRBJ2-7; D perhaps matches TRBD2 (5 bases). The germline CDR1 and CDR2 sequences are SNHLY and FYNNEI. V was clipped by 11 bases and J by 7 bases, with 21 bases between them. This CDR3 has 13 amino acids. The CDR3 bases are TGTGCCTACTCTCGGCGAGGTTCGGGGGAGCAGTACTTC. It codes for CAYSRRGSGEQYF.

In this sample, this clone turned up a few times. The V and J genes are TRBV19 and TRBJ2-1, with 8 bases matching TRBD2. The CDR3 has 17 residues. Germline V CDR1 and CDR2: LNHDA, SQIVND (reference sequence). The ends lost 1 base at V and 5 bases at J; junction bases unmatched: 10. The CDR3: CASSIAPLRGVDNEQFF. Here the CDR3 DNA reads TGTGCCAGTAGTATAGCCCCCTTGCGGGGGGTAGACAATGAGCAGTTCTTC.

This clone turned up a few times. J is TRBJ2-7 and V is TRBV5-1, with D tentatively TRBD1 (6 bases). V shed 5 bases and J shed 5 bases, with 11 bases lying between them. This CDR3 has 12 amino acids. Per germline, CDR1 SGHRS and CDR2 YFSETQ. Here the CDR3 DNA reads TGCGCCAGCAGTCGGGACACAGACGAGCAGTACTTC. Amino acids: CASSRDTDEQYF. Together with reference TRBV5-1 and TRBJ2-7, the CDR3 gives the full variable domain: KAGVTQTPRYLIKTRGQQVTLSCSPISGHRSVSWYQQTPGQGLQFLFEYFSETQRNKGNFPGRFSGRQFSNSRSEMNVSTLELGDSALYLCASSRDTDEQYFGPGTRLTVT.

The rearrangement links TRBV10-3 to TRBJ2-7; perhaps TRBD2 as D (7 bases). In germline, CDR1 is ENHRY, CDR2 SYGVKD. V was clipped by 8 bases and J by 5 bases, with 16 bases between them. The CDR3 is 13 residues long. CDR3 DNA: TGTGCCATCCGGGGGGCGGGAGCCCACGAGCAGTACTTC. It codes for CAIRGAGAHEQYF.

The rearrangement uses TRBV5-6 and TRBJ2-7, with no clear D. Trimming left V 4 bases short and J 2 bases short, with 13 bases between. The CDR3 is made up of 14 amino acids. Germline CDR1 SGHDT, CDR2 YYEEEE. The CDR3 reads CASSPSGSPYEQYF. The CDR3 DNA sequence: TGTGCCAGCAGCCCCTCCGGGTCTCCCTACGAGCAGTACTTC.

The chain recombines TRBV7-9 with TRBJ2-7; TRBD2 matches 14 bases. CDR1 and CDR2 from the germline V gene are SEHNR and FQNEAQ (reference sequence). This CDR3 spans 16 amino acids. The V segment lost 5 bases and the J segment 6 bases; nucleotides outside the gene matches: 9. CDR3 nucleotides: TGTGCCAGCAGCAAAAACCTGGGACTAGCGGGAGCCGAGCAGTACTTC. Its protein is CASSKNLGLAGAEQYF.

The genes are TRBV6-5 and TRBJ2-7; 7 nucleotides align to TRBD1. The CDR3 runs 13 residues. From germline, CDR1 is MNHEY and CDR2 SVGAGI. J was trimmed by 3 bases and V by 6 bases; bases with no gene match: 5. The CDR3 bases are TGTGCCAGCAGGACAGGGTGGGACTACGAGCAGTACTTC. This translates into CASRTGWDYEQYF.

This clone was observed a few times. This rearrangement joins TRBV4-3 to TRBJ1-2, with 10 bases matching TRBD1. CDR1 is LGHNA, CDR2 YSLEER, per germline. The CDR3 has 19 residues. V shed 0 bases, J shed 5 bases, and the junction held 15 bases outside the gene matches. For the CDR3, the DNA is TGCGCCAGCAGCCAAGATCTGCACATGGGACAGGGGCCCCCTTATGGCTACACCTTC. It is translated as CASSQDLHMGQGPPYGYTF.

The chain recombines TRBV29-1 with TRBJ1-1; D gene uncertain. The germline V and J ends were trimmed by 4 bases and 0 bases, with 12 bases remaining between them. This CDR3 has 14 residues. The V gene's germline CDR1 is SQVTM and CDR2 ANQGSEA. The CDR3 protein is CSVVTPRMNTEAFF. In nucleotides, the CDR3 is TGCAGCGTTGTCACGCCCAGGATGAACACTGAAGCTTTCTTT.

The chain joins TRBV7-9 to TRBJ2-7; TRBD2 agrees at 9 bases. The CDR3 covers 17 residues. V lost 5 bases and J lost 3; bases outside the gene matches: 14. Germline V gene lookup returns CDR1 SEHNR and CDR2 FQNEAQ (reference sequence). The CDR3 loop is CASSPLGRGRGVYEQYF. CDR3 DNA: TGTGCCAGCAGCCCCCTTGGACGCGGGAGGGGGGTCTACGAGCAGTACTTC.

J is TRBJ2-6 and V is TRBV23-1, with 8 bases matching TRBD1. TRBV23-1 is an open reading frame whose function is uncertain. CDR3 length equals 17 residues. J lost 3 bases, V lost 2 bases, and 6 bases had no gene match. The CDR3 DNA follows: TGCGCCAGCAGTCAAAGGGACAGGCTGAATGGGGCCAACGTCCTGACTTTC. Amino acids: CASSQRDRLNGANVLTF.

This clone came up a few times. The chain couples TRBV19 to TRBJ1-1; TRBD1 agrees at 8 bases. CDR1 and CDR2 from the germline V gene are LNHDA and SQIVND (reference sequence). The CDR3 is made up of 16 amino acids. Trimming removed 5 bases from V and 1 base from J; junction bases left unmatched: 9. In nucleotides, the CDR3 is TGTGCCAGTAGTCAAGGACAGGGAACAACGAACACTGAAGCTTTCTTT. Translation: CASSQGQGTTNTEAFF.